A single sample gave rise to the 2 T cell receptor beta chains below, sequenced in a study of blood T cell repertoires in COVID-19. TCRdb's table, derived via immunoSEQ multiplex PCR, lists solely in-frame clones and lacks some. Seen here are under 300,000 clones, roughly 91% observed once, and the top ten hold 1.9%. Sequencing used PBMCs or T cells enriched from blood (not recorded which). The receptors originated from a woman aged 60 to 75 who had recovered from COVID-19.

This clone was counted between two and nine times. The chain's CDR3 is CASSEPGSGAFYEQYF. CDR3 bases: TGTGCCAGCAGTGAACCCGGCAGCGGGGCCTTCTACGAGCAGTACTTC. The V and J genes are TRBV25-1 and TRBJ2-7; 7 bases line up with TRBD2. The CDR3 sequence is 16 residues long. The V segment lost 2 bases and the J segment 3 bases; nucleotides outside the gene matches: 10. Looked up from germline, CDR1 is MGHDK and CDR2 is SYGVNS.

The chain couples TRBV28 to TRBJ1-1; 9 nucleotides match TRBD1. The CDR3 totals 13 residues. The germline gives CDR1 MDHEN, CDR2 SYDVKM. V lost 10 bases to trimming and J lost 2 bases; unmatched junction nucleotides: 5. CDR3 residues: CATRTGVNTEAFF. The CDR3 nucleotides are TGTGCCACTCGGACAGGGGTTAACACTGAAGCTTTCTTT.